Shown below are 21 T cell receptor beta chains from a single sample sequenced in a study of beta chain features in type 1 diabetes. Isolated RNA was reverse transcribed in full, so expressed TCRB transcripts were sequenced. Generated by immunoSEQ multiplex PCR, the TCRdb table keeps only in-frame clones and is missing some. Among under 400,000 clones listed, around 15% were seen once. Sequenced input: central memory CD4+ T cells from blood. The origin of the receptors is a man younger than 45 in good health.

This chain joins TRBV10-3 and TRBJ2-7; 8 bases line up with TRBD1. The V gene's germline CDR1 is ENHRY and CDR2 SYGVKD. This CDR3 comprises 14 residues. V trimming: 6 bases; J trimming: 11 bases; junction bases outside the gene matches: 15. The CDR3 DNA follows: TGTGCCATCAGCGCCGGGACAGGCAGCTCCGCGGAGTACTTC. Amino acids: CAISAGTGSSAEYF.

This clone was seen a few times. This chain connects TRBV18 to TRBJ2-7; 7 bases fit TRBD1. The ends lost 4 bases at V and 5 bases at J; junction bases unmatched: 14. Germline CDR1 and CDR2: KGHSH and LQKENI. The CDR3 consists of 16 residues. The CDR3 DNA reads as TGTGCCAGCTCACAAAGGGACAGCAACCTGCAACACGAGCAGTACTTC. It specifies CASSQRDSNLQHEQYF.

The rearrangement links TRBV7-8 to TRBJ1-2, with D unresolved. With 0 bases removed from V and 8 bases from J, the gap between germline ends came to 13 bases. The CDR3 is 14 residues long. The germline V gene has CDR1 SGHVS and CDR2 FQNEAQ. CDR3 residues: CASSLAPGLGGYTF. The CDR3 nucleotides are TGTGCCAGCAGCTTAGCCCCAGGTCTCGGAGGCTACACCTTC.

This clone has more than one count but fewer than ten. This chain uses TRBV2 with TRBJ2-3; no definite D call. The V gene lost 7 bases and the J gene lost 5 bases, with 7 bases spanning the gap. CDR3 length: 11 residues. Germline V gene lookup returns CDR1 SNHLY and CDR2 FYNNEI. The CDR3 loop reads CASTPLDTQYF. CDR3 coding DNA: TGTGCCAGCACCCCCCTAGATACGCAGTATTTT.

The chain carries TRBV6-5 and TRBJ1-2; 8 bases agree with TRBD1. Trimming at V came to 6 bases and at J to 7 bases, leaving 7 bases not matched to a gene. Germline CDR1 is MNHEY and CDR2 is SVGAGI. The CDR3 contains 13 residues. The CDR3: CASRPQGAGGYTF. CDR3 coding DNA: TGTGCCAGCAGACCCCAGGGGGCTGGTGGCTACACCTTC.

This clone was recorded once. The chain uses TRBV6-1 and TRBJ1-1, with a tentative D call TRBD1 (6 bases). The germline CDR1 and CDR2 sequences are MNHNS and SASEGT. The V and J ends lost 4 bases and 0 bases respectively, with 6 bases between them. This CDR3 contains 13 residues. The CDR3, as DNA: TGTGCCAGCAGTGGACAGGTGAACACTGAAGCTTTCTTT. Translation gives CASSGQVNTEAFF.

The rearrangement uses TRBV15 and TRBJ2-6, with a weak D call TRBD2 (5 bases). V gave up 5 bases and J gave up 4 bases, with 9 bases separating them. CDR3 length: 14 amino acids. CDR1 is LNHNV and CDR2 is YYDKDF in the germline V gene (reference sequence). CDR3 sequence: CATSPPGGANVLTF. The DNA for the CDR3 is TGTGCCACCAGCCCGCCGGGAGGGGCCAACGTCCTGACTTTC.

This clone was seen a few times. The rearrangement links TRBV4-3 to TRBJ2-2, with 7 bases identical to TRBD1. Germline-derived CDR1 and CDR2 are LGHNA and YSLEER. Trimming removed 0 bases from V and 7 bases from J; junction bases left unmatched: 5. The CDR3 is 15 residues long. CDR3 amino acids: CASSQEGGMSGELFF. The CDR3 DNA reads TGCGCCAGCAGCCAAGAAGGGGGCATGAGCGGGGAGCTGTTTTTT.

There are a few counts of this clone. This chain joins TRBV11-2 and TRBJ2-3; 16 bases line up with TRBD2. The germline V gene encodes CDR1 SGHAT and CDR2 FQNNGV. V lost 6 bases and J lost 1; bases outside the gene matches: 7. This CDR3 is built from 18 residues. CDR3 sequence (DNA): TGTGCCAGCAGGCCGGGACTAGCGGGAGGGTTGGGCACAGATACGCAGTATTTT. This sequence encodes CASRPGLAGGLGTDTQYF. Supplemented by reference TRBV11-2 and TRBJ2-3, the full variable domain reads EAGVAQSPRYKIIEKRQSVAFWCNPISGHATLYWYQQILGQGPKLLIQFQNNGVVDDSQLPKDRFSAERLKGVDSTLKIQPAKLEDSAVYLCASRPGLAGGLGTDTQYFGPGTRLTVL.

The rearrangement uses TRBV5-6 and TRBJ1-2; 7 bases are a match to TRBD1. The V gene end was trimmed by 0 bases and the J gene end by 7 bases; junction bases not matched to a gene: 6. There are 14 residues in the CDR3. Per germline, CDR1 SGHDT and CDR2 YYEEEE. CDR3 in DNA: TGTGCCAGCAGCTTGGCGGGACAGATCGGTGGCTACACCTTC. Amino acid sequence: CASSLAGQIGGYTF.

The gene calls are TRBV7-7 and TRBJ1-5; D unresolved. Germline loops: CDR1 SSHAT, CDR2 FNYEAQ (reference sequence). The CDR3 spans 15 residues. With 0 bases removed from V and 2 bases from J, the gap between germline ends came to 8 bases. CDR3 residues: CASSLAGLGNQPQHF. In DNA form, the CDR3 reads TGTGCCAGCAGCTTAGCGGGTCTCGGCAATCAGCCCCAGCATTTT.

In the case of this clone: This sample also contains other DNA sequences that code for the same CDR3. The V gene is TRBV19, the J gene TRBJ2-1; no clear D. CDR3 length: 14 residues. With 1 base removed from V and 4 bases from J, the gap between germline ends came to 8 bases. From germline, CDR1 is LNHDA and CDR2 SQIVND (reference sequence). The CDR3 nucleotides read TGTGCCAGTAGTATAGGCTCGGGTTACAATGAGCAGTTCTTC. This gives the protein CASSIGSGYNEQFF.

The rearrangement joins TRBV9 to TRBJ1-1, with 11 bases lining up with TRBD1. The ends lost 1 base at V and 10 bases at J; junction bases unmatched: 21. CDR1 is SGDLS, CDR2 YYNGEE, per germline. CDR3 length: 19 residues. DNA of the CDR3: TGTGCCAGCAGCGTATCCGGGCAGGTGGGACAGGGGGTGTCTTTAGGAGCTTTCTTT. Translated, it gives CASSVSGQVGQGVSLGAFF.

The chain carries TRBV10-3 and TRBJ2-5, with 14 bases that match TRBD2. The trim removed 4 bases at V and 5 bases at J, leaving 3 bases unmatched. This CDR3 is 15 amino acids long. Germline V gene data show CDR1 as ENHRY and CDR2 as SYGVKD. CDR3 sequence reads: CAISGLAGGVETQYF. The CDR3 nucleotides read TGTGCCATCAGTGGACTAGCGGGGGGGGTTGAGACCCAGTACTTC.

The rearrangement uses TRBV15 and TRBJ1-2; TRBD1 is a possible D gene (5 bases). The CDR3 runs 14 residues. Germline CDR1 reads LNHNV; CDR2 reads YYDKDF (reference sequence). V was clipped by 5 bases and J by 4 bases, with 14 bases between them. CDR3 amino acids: CATSWGGEGYGYTF. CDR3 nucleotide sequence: TGTGCCACCAGCTGGGGGGGAGAAGGCTATGGCTACACCTTC.

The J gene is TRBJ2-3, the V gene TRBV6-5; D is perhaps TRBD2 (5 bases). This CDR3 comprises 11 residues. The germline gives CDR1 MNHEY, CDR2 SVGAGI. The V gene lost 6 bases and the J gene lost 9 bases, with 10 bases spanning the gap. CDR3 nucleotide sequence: TGTGCCAGCAGGAATACGGGGACGCAGTATTTT. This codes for CASRNTGTQYF.

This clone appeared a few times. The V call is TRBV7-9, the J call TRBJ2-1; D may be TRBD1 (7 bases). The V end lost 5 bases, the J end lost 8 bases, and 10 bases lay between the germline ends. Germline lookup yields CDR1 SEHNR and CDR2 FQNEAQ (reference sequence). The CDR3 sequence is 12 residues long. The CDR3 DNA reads TGTGCCAGCAGCGGCAGGGGGGATGAGCAGTTCTTC. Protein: CASSGRGDEQFF. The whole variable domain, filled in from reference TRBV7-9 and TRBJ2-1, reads DTGVSQNPRHKITKRGQNVTFRCDPISEHNRLYWYRQTLGQGPEFLTYFQNEAQLEKSRLLSDRFSAERPKGSFSTLEIQRTEQGDSAMYLCASSGRGDEQFFGPGTRLTVL.

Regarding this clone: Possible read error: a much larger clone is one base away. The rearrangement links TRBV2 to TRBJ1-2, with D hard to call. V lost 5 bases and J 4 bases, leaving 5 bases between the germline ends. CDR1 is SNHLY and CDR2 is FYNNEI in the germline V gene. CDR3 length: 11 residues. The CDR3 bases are TGTGCCAGCAGTAAGGGCTATGGCTACACCTTC. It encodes CASSKGYGYTF.

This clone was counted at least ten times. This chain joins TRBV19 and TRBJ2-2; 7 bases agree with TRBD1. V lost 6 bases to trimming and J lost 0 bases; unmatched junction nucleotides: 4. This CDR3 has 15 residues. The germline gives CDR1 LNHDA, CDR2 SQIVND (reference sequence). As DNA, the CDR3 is TGTGCCAGTAGGTACAGGGGAGCGAACACCGGGGAGCTGTTTTTT. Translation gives CASRYRGANTGELFF.

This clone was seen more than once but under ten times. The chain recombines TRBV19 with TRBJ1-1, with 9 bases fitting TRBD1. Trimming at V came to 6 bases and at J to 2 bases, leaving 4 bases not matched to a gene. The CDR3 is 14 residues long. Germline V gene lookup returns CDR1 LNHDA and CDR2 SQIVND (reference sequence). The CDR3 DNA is TGTGCCAGTAGGGACAGGGGAGGTAACACTGAAGCTTTCTTT. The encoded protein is CASRDRGGNTEAFF.

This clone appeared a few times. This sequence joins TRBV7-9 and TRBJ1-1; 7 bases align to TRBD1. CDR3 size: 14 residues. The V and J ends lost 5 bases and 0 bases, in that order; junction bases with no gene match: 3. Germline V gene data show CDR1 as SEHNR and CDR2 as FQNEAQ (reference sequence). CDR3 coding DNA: TGTGCCAGCAGCCAGGGGGGCCTGAACACTGAAGCTTTCTTT. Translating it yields CASSQGGLNTEAFF.